Given below is one T cell receptor beta chain in context. Its antigen remains unknown. From germline, CDR1 is SNHLY and CDR2 FYNNEI. CDR3 size: 15 residues. Trimming stripped 4 bases from V and 0 bases from J, with 12 bases between. The method was immunoSEQ multiplex PCR; TCRdb's version includes in-frame clones alone and lacks a portion of them. The sample holds 800,000 to 1,200,000 clones, around 78% seen once. These data are taken from a study of shared clonotypes between healthy human individuals. General observations from the study: Larger richness was generally estimated for naive than memory subsets.

The study separated CD4+ cells into CD45RA+ naive and CD45RA-negative memory subsets. This TCR came from a man aged 18 to 30 in good health. Some clones in this sample may be carry-over from other donors' samples. Sequenced sample: memory CD4+ T cells from PBMCs. Subset indicated: CD45RA-negative fraction. J is TRBJ1-1 and V is TRBV2; the D is unclear. The CDR3 DNA follows: TGTGCCAGCAGTGTTCAACAGCTGGTGAACACTGAAGCTTTCTTT. Translation: CASSVQQLVNTEAFF.